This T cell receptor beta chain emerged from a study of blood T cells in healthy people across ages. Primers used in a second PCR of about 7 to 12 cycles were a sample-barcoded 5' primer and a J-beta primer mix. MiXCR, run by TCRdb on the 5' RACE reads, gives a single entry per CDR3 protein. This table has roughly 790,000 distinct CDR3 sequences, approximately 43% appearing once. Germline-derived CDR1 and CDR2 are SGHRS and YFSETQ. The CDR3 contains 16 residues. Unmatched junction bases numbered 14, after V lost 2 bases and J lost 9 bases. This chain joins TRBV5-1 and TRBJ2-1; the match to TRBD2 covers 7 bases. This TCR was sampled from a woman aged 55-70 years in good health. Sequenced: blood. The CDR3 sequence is CASSFTRLAHFGEQFF. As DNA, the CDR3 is TGCGCCAGCAGCTTCACCCGACTAGCCCACTTCGGTGAGCAGTTCTTC.